Following are 27 T cell receptor beta chains from one sample sequenced in a study of T cell changes during pregnancy in multiple sclerosis. The data were produced by immunoSEQ multiplex PCR, yet TCRdb's version contains in-frame clones alone and is incomplete. The repertoire holds almost 35,000 clones, with 90% as singletons. Sequencing was performed on CD8+ T cells from peripheral blood mononuclear cells, taken before pregnancy. The receptors stem from a female donor with multiple sclerosis, enrolled in a pregnancy study.

The sample holds one count of this clone. V usage is TRBV9 and J usage is TRBJ1-4; D is ambiguous. Between the trimmed V and J ends, which lost 0 bases and 5 bases, there was a span of 11 bases. CDR3 length equals 15 residues. Germline values: CDR1 SGDLS, CDR2 YYNGEE. The CDR3 DNA reads TGTGCCAGCAGCGTAGTTGGAGGGTTGAATGAAAAACTGTTTTTT. Its protein is CASSVVGGLNEKLFF.

This rearrangement joins TRBV27 to TRBJ2-1; the D gene is possibly TRBD2 (5 bases). This CDR3 has 15 residues. Between the trimmed V and J ends, which lost 5 bases and 3 bases, there was a span of 14 bases. In germline, CDR1 is MNHEY, CDR2 SMNVEV (reference sequence). This CDR3 is CASSTVRGSYNEQFF. The CDR3 nucleotides are TGTGCCAGCAGTACCGTAAGAGGGAGCTACAATGAGCAGTTCTTC.

The rearrangement joins TRBV11-2 to TRBJ1-4, with 7 bases that match TRBD1. The germline V gene encodes CDR1 SGHAT and CDR2 FQNNGV. The V and J ends lost 4 bases and 7 bases, in that order; junction bases with no gene match: 9. The CDR3 runs to 15 residues. CDR3 loop: CASSSLQGSGEKLFF. CDR3 sequence (DNA): TGTGCCAGCAGCTCGTTACAGGGGAGCGGTGAAAAACTGTTTTTT.

CDR3 nucleotides: TGTGCCAGCAGTTCCTCGGCGGGGCAAGAGACCCAGTACTTC. It specifies CASSSSAGQETQYF. The rearrangement uses TRBV6-6 and TRBJ2-5, with D perhaps TRBD2 (6 bases). Trimming stripped 4 bases from V and 2 bases from J, with 11 bases between. Looked up from germline, CDR1 is MNHNY and CDR2 is SVGAGI (reference sequence). CDR3 length: 14 residues.

This chain joins TRBV7-2 and TRBJ1-2; 9 bases are shared with TRBD1. V dropped 5 bases and J dropped 0; count of bases not matched to a gene: 13. Germline values: CDR1 SGHTA, CDR2 FQGNSA. This CDR3 contains 18 residues. In DNA, the CDR3 is TGTGCCAGCAGCCTCTGGGGGGGACAGGGCGTCGCTAACTATGGCTACACCTTC. This codes for CASSLWGGQGVANYGYTF. The entire variable domain, with the rest obtained from reference TRBV7-2 and TRBJ1-2, is as follows: GAGVSQSPSNKVTEKGKDVELRCDPISGHTALYWYRQSLGQGLEFLIYFQGNSAPDKSGLPSDRFSAERTGGSVSTLTIQRTQQEDSAVYLCASSLWGGQGVANYGYTFGSGTRLTVV.

This clone occurred once. V and J are TRBV27 and TRBJ2-7; a possible D gene is TRBD2 (5 bases). CDR3 size: 16 residues. V was trimmed by 0 bases and J by 0 bases, leaving 12 bases between them. Germline V gene lookup returns CDR1 MNHEY and CDR2 SMNVEV (reference sequence). The CDR3 DNA follows: TGTGCCAGCAGTTTATCGAGGGCGAGTACCTCCTACGAGCAGTACTTC. Encoded protein: CASSLSRASTSYEQYF.

The chain uses TRBV29-1 and TRBJ1-1, with D perhaps matching TRBD1 (5 bases). V lost 4 bases, J lost 4 bases, and 13 bases lay in between. Germline CDR1 and CDR2: SQVTM and ANQGSEA. CDR3 length: 13 amino acids. This CDR3 is CSVVDGGVTEAFF. The CDR3 DNA sequence: TGCAGCGTTGTTGACGGGGGGGTCACTGAAGCTTTCTTT.

V is TRBV19 and J is TRBJ1-5; 8 nucleotides match TRBD1. The CDR3 has 15 amino acids. Germline CDR1 and CDR2: LNHDA and SQIVND (reference sequence). V shed 5 bases and J 6 bases; nucleotides not matched to a gene: 9. The CDR3 loop reads CASSGETGVSQPQHF. CDR3 nucleotides: TGTGCCAGTAGTGGAGAGACAGGGGTATCTCAGCCCCAGCATTTT. Drawing the rest from reference TRBV19 and TRBJ1-5, the complete variable domain is DGGITQSPKYLFRKEGQNVTLSCEQNLNHDAMYWYRQDPGQGLRLIYYSQIVNDFQKGDIAEGYSVSREKKESFPLTVTSAQKNPTAFYLCASSGETGVSQPQHFGDGTRLSIL.

V is TRBV9 and J is TRBJ2-2, with 10 nucleotides matching TRBD2. V dropped 4 bases and J dropped 4; count of bases not matched to a gene: 4. CDR1 is SGDLS, CDR2 YYNGEE, per germline. The CDR3 extends over 15 amino acids. This CDR3 is CASSPSGGATGELFF. As DNA, the CDR3 is TGTGCCAGCAGCCCAAGCGGGGGGGCCACCGGGGAGCTGTTTTTT. Full variable domain (missing parts from reference TRBV9 and TRBJ2-2): DSGVTQTPKHLITATGQRVTLRCSPRSGDLSVYWYQQSLDQGLQFLIQYYNGEERAKGNILERFSAQQFPDLHSELNLSSLELGDSALYFCASSPSGGATGELFFGEGSRLTVL.

This rearrangement joins TRBV4-2 to TRBJ1-1, with no clear D. The germline CDR1 and CDR2 sequences are LGHNA and YNFKEQ. The germline V and J ends were trimmed by 2 bases and 0 bases, with 4 bases remaining between them. The CDR3 loop spans 13 amino acids. The CDR3 sequence: CASSQYMNTEAFF. CDR3 sequence (DNA): TGTGCCAGCAGCCAATATATGAACACTGAAGCTTTCTTT.

This chain links TRBV5-1 with TRBJ2-7; 8 bases match TRBD1. V was pared by 5 bases and J by 1 base, with 8 bases of the junction left unmatched. The CDR3 contains 15 residues. Germline V gives CDR1 SGHRS, CDR2 YFSETQ. CDR3 sequence: CASRPDRGSSYEQYF. Here the CDR3 DNA reads TGCGCCAGCAGGCCAGACAGGGGTTCTTCCTACGAGCAGTACTTC.

The chain has TRBV18 and TRBJ2-3; 8 bases line up with TRBD2. This CDR3 has 16 amino acids. The V segment lost 6 bases and the J segment 0 bases; nucleotides outside the gene matches: 8. Germline-derived CDR1 and CDR2 are KGHSH and LQKENI. In DNA, the CDR3 is TGTGCCAGCTCCCCCGGACTAGCAGAAAGCACAGATACGCAGTATTTT. Translated, it gives CASSPGLAESTDTQYF.

The chain uses TRBV7-9 and TRBJ2-1; no reliable D call. V lost 1 base, J lost 6 bases, and 7 bases lay in between. This CDR3 is built from 13 residues. Looked up from germline, CDR1 is SEHNR and CDR2 is FQNEAQ (reference sequence). DNA for the CDR3: TGTGCCAGCAGCTTAGAGATCGGCAATGAGCAGTTCTTC. As protein: CASSLEIGNEQFF. Full variable domain (missing parts from reference TRBV7-9 and TRBJ2-1): DTGVSQNPRHKITKRGQNVTFRCDPISEHNRLYWYRQTLGQGPEFLTYFQNEAQLEKSRLLSDRFSAERPKGSFSTLEIQRTEQGDSAMYLCASSLEIGNEQFFGPGTRLTVL.

The rearrangement joins TRBV27 to TRBJ1-4; no definite D call. CDR1 MNHEY and CDR2 SMNVEV come from the germline V gene (reference sequence). Trimming pared 5 bases from V and 7 bases from J, leaving 26 bases between. The CDR3 runs to 18 residues. As DNA, the CDR3 is TGTGCCAGCAGTCTCTCCCGCCACGTAGGTGGTCGGGTTGAAAAACTGTTTTTT. Translated, it gives CASSLSRHVGGRVEKLFF.

The gene calls are TRBV2 and TRBJ2-7, with 8 positions matching TRBD1. Germline-derived CDR1 and CDR2 are SNHLY and FYNNEI. J was trimmed by 2 bases and V by 6 bases; bases with no gene match: 12. The CDR3 has 16 residues. This CDR3 reads CASRGDRTGITYEQYF. CDR3 in DNA: TGTGCCAGCAGGGGGGACCGGACAGGGATCACCTACGAGCAGTACTTC.

Notes on this clone: Different DNA sequences within this sample yield the same CDR3. CDR3 in amino acids: CAWAWDTSLTF. The CDR3 DNA sequence: TGTGCCTGGGCATGGGACACCAGTCTGACCTTC. The V call is TRBV30, the J call TRBJ1-2, with D tentatively TRBD1 (6 bases). The CDR3 spans 11 residues. V was trimmed by 5 bases and J by 14 bases, leaving 18 bases between them. CDR1 is GTSNPN, CDR2 SVGIG, per germline (reference sequence).

This clone was detected once. The chain employs TRBV6-4 and TRBJ2-3; 9 bases map to TRBD2. With V trimmed by 5 bases and J by 1 base, 1 base remained unmatched. This CDR3 comprises 14 residues. Germline assignment: CDR1 MRHNA and CDR2 SNTAGT. The CDR3: CASSPSGGTDTQYF. CDR3 DNA: TGTGCCAGCAGTCCTAGCGGGGGCACAGATACGCAGTATTTT.

This sequence joins TRBV9 and TRBJ1-5, with a possible D match to TRBD1 (5 bases). Trimming removed 3 bases from V and 5 bases from J, with 9 bases in between. CDR3 length equals 13 residues. The germline CDR1 and CDR2 sequences are SGDLS and YYNGEE. CDR3 DNA: TGTGCCAGCAGCGCAGGGATGGATCAGCCCCAGCATTTT. It codes for CASSAGMDQPQHF. Variable domain in full (rest from reference TRBV9 and TRBJ1-5): DSGVTQTPKHLITATGQRVTLRCSPRSGDLSVYWYQQSLDQGLQFLIQYYNGEERAKGNILERFSAQQFPDLHSELNLSSLELGDSALYFCASSAGMDQPQHFGDGTRLSIL.

The chain recombines TRBV2 with TRBJ2-7; D uncertain. The V and J ends lost 3 bases and 0 bases respectively, with 12 bases between them. Germline V gives CDR1 SNHLY, CDR2 FYNNEI. The CDR3 totals 15 residues. CDR3: CASSDLADSSYEQYF. CDR3 nucleotides: TGTGCCAGCAGTGATTTGGCGGATAGCTCCTACGAGCAGTACTTC.

This sequence joins TRBV30 and TRBJ2-7; a possible D gene is TRBD2 (6 bases). CDR1 and CDR2 from the germline V gene are GTSNPN and SVGIG (reference sequence). Trimming shortened V by 3 bases and J by 2 bases, and 14 bases separated the two germline ends. The CDR3 covers 14 residues. CDR3 nucleotides: TGTGCCTGGAGAGAGCTAGCGAAGGCCTACGAGCAGTACTTC. Its protein is CAWRELAKAYEQYF.

V usage is TRBV4-3 and J usage is TRBJ2-1; perhaps TRBD1 as D (6 bases). CDR3 length equals 18 residues. Germline loops: CDR1 LGHNA, CDR2 YSLEER. The ends were cut back, 0 bases at V and 10 bases at J, with 25 bases in the middle. The CDR3 sequence is CASSQEWDGTLGPREQFF. In DNA form, the CDR3 reads TGCGCCAGCAGCCAAGAGTGGGATGGGACACTGGGTCCCAGGGAGCAGTTCTTC.

This sequence joins TRBV10-2 and TRBJ1-2, with D possibly TRBD1 on 5 matching bases. Germline V lookup: CDR1 WSHSY, CDR2 SAAADI. CDR3 length: 15 amino acids. Trimming shortened V by 4 bases and J by 3 bases, and 15 bases separated the two germline ends. In nucleotides, the CDR3 is TGCGCCAGCAGTGGGGTCGAGGTCAGGGACTATGGCTACACCTTC. Amino acid sequence: CASSGVEVRDYGYTF.

The J gene is TRBJ2-1, the V gene TRBV6-1, with 8 nucleotides matching TRBD1. The germline V gene encodes CDR1 MNHNS and CDR2 SASEGT. J gave up 5 bases and V 1 base, and 7 bases lay outside the gene matches. This CDR3 region has 16 residues. CDR3 sequence reads: CASSEDRTGFDNEQFF. The CDR3 DNA follows: TGTGCCAGCAGTGAAGATAGGACAGGGTTTGACAATGAGCAGTTCTTC.

Of note for this clone: The junction does not match germline at one end; this may be a read error. This chain connects TRBV6-1 to TRBJ2-7, with 10 nucleotides matching TRBD2. CDR3 length equals 15 residues. Per germline, CDR1 MNHNS and CDR2 SASEGT. The CDR3 protein is CASSEEAGGGWEQYF. The CDR3 region has the DNA TGTGCCAGCAGCGAAGAAGCGGGAGGGGGGTGGGAGCAGTACTTC.

This clone has a single count. The V call is TRBV5-6, the J call TRBJ2-2; maybe TRBD1 (6 bases). This CDR3 region has 16 residues. Looked up from germline, CDR1 is SGHDT and CDR2 is YYEEEE. V was clipped by 3 bases and J by 1 base, with 13 bases between them. CDR3 protein: CASSSNRELNTGELFF. The DNA for the CDR3 is TGTGCCAGCAGCTCCAACAGGGAACTGAACACCGGGGAGCTGTTTTTT.

The chain is built from TRBV10-3 and TRBJ2-3; no definite D call. There are 11 residues in the CDR3. Trimming removed 8 bases from V and 2 bases from J, with 5 bases in between. The germline gives CDR1 ENHRY, CDR2 SYGVKD. The CDR3 loop is CAIGPTDTQYF. CDR3 nucleotide sequence: TGTGCCATCGGGCCCACAGATACGCAGTATTTT.

This clone was observed a single time. A read error may account for a junction end that differs from germline. The chain recombines TRBV19 with TRBJ1-2; unclear D gene. The CDR3 spans 14 residues. Looked up from germline, CDR1 is LNHDA and CDR2 is SQIVND (reference sequence). This CDR3 reads CASSTRGINYGYTF. The DNA of the CDR3 is TGTGCCAGCAGTACTCGGGGAATTAACTATGGCTACACCTTC.